Shown below are 21 T cell receptor beta chains from a single sample sequenced in a study of T cells in Graves' hyperthyroidism and ophthalmopathy. Amplification of TCR beta CDR3 regions used RNA as the template. HTBI primers were employed in a first-round RT-PCR of the TCR CDR3. One entry per CDR3 protein, called by TCRdb with MiXCR from the multiplex PCR reads. The sample includes 500,000 to 600,000 distinct CDR3 sequences, roughly 21% of them seen just once. The sequenced sample was blood. These receptors all stem from a man between 35 and 55 years old with Graves' ophthalmopathy.

This clonotype was recorded many times. The gene calls are TRBV27 and TRBJ2-7; a weak D match, TRBD1 (5 bases). The CDR3 has 15 residues. Deletions cut 6 bases from V and 5 bases from J, with 20 bases between. Germline lookup yields CDR1 MNHEY and CDR2 SMNVEV (reference sequence). CDR3 coding DNA: TGTGCCAGCAGACGCAATACAGGTCTCATGGACGAGCAGTACTTC. It is translated as CASRRNTGLMDEQYF.

Many counts were recorded for this clonotype. The V gene is TRBV27, the J gene TRBJ1-5; maybe TRBD1 (5 bases). Germline V CDR1 and CDR2: MNHEY, SMNVEV (reference sequence). V gave up 2 bases and J gave up 5 bases, with 7 bases separating them. The CDR3 is 13 amino acids. CDR3 sequence: CASSLRGYQPQHF. The CDR3 nucleotides are TGTGCCAGCAGTTTACGGGGGTATCAGCCCCAGCATTTT.

This clonotype was counted between two and nine times. This chain links TRBV12-3 or TRBV12-4 with TRBJ1-6; TRBD1 might be the D (5 bases). This CDR3 is built from 14 residues. Trimming cost V 3 bases and J 5 bases, with 8 bases left between them. CDR3 protein: CASSFSTDNSPLHF. The CDR3 DNA is TGTGCCAGCAGTTTCTCGACAGATAATTCACCCCTCCACTTT.

On this clonotype: No conserved phenylalanine or tryptophan ends this CDR3, so it is likely a read error. This sequence joins TRBV11-2 and TRBJ1-2; D gene unclear. V dropped 1 base and J dropped 1 base, with 16 bases sitting between them. From germline, CDR1 is SGHAT and CDR2 FQNNGV. The length of the CDR3 is 17 residues. For the CDR3, the DNA is TGTGCCAGCAGCTTAGGGGCATCCTCCGGAGGTAACTATGGCTACACCCTC. It is translated as CASSLGASSGGNYGYTL.

This clonotype was observed at least ten times. The rearrangement uses TRBV28 and TRBJ2-2; D possibly matches TRBD1 or TRBD2 (6 bases each). Germline values: CDR1 MDHEN, CDR2 SYDVKM. The CDR3 has 15 residues. Trimming pared 6 bases from V and 2 bases from J, leaving 13 bases between. The DNA of the CDR3 is TGTGCCAGCAGGGGTGGGGGGCTCAACACCGGGGAGCTGTTTTTT. It is translated as CASRGGGLNTGELFF.

The table lists this clonotype with a few counts. The rearrangement links TRBV28 to TRBJ2-7; the match to TRBD2 covers 9 bases. V was pared by 5 bases and J by 4 bases, with 12 bases of the junction left unmatched. This CDR3 is 16 amino acids long. Germline lookup yields CDR1 MDHEN and CDR2 SYDVKM. The CDR3 here is CASSPGPPGLAYEQYF. The CDR3 region has the DNA TGTGCCAGCAGTCCAGGGCCGCCGGGACTAGCTTACGAGCAGTACTTC.

This clonotype was observed at least ten times. The chain couples TRBV28 to TRBJ1-5; D unresolved. The CDR3 contains 12 residues. V was clipped by 3 bases and J by 7 bases, with 7 bases between them. The germline gives CDR1 MDHEN, CDR2 SYDVKM. CDR3: CASSLMKQPQHF. In DNA, the CDR3 is TGTGCCAGCAGTTTGATGAAACAGCCCCAGCATTTT.

CDR3 region: CASSFFGDYEQYF. DNA of the CDR3: TGTGCCAGCAGTTTCTTCGGAGACTACGAGCAGTACTTC. This chain connects TRBV12-3 or TRBV12-4 to TRBJ2-7; D not certain. V lost 3 bases, J lost 3 bases, and 9 bases lay in between. The CDR3 runs 13 residues.

This clonotype has at least ten counts. The rearrangement links TRBV5-1 to TRBJ2-7; TRBD1 agrees at 7 bases. Trimming cost V 1 base and J 5 bases; bases outside gene matches: 6. CDR3 length equals 14 residues. The V gene's germline CDR1 is SGHRS and CDR2 YFSETQ. CDR3 coding DNA: TGCGCCAGCAGCTTGAACAGGGGATTGAACGAGCAGTACTTC. Translation: CASSLNRGLNEQYF.

This clonotype was counted ten times or more. This chain links TRBV28 with TRBJ2-5; TRBD1 matches 10 bases. The CDR3 runs 18 residues. The germline gives CDR1 MDHEN, CDR2 SYDVKM. The junction had 13 bases not matched to a gene; V was cut back by 5 bases and J by 1 base. Here the CDR3 DNA reads TGTGCCAGCAGTCTCCCAGCCCCCGGGACAGGGGTCCAAGAGACCCAGTACTTC. It specifies CASSLPAPGTGVQETQYF.

This clonotype appeared a few times. The V and J genes are TRBV7-2 and TRBJ1-6; D gene unclear. This CDR3 is built from 13 residues. Trimming cost V 1 base and J 9 bases, with 7 bases left between them. Germline V gene data show CDR1 as SGHTA and CDR2 as FQGNSA. The DNA for the CDR3 is TGTGCCAGCAGCTTAGGATTAGGTTCACCCCTCCACTTT. Its protein product is CASSLGLGSPLHF.

This clonotype occurred a few times. The chain recombines TRBV6-2 or TRBV6-3 with TRBJ2-3, with D perhaps given as TRBD1 or TRBD2 (5 bases each). The V and J ends lost 7 bases and 2 bases respectively, with 13 bases between them. Germline-derived CDR1 and CDR2 are MNHEY and SVGEGT. The CDR3 has 14 residues. CDR3 coding DNA: TGTGCCAGCAATTGGGACCGATTCACAGATACGCAGTATTTT. Translation: CASNWDRFTDTQYF.

The rearrangement uses TRBV29-1 and TRBJ2-3; TRBD2 agrees at 7 bases. The CDR3 consists of 11 residues. Germline CDR1 and CDR2: SQVTM and ANQGSEA. CDR3 coding DNA: TGCACCGGGAGGCAAGGAGATACGCAGTATTTT. Translated: CTGRQGDTQYF.

This clonotype came up a few times. The J gene is TRBJ1-5, the V gene TRBV3-1; D ambiguous. Germline CDR1 reads LGHDT; CDR2 reads YNNKEL (reference sequence). This CDR3 is built from 12 residues. Between the trimmed V and J ends, which lost 8 bases and 3 bases, there was a span of 8 bases. The CDR3 region has the DNA TGTGCCAGCTCTCGTCCCAATCAGCCCCAGCATTTT. It encodes CASSRPNQPQHF.

The chain has TRBV7-9 and TRBJ2-7; 9 nucleotides match TRBD2. V lost 7 bases to trimming and J lost 7 bases; unmatched junction nucleotides: 2. In germline, CDR1 is SEHNR, CDR2 FQNEAQ (reference sequence). This CDR3 region has 11 residues. The CDR3 sequence is CASNAGGEQYF. The DNA of the CDR3 is TGTGCCAGCAACGCGGGAGGGGAGCAGTACTTC.

The genes are TRBV2 and TRBJ2-2; D remains unclear. V gave up 9 bases and J gave up 9 bases, with 8 bases separating them. Germline V CDR1 and CDR2: SNHLY, FYNNEI. This CDR3 is 10 amino acids long. The CDR3 bases are TGTGCCAGTCTTGGTAGGGAGCTGTTTTTT. As protein: CASLGRELFF.

V usage is TRBV7-6 and J usage is TRBJ1-3, with TRBD1 identical over 8 bases. The CDR3 is 16 residues long. The V and J ends lost 5 bases and 2 bases, in that order; junction bases with no gene match: 8. Germline lookup yields CDR1 SGHVS and CDR2 FNYEAQ. DNA of the CDR3: TGTGCCAGCAGCCCGGTCGGACAGGGCCCTGGAAACACCATATATTTT. This codes for CASSPVGQGPGNTIYF.

This clonotype was observed a few times. The chain combines TRBV4-2 with TRBJ2-3; D ambiguous. V was trimmed by 4 bases and J by 0 bases, leaving 11 bases between them. CDR3 size: 15 residues. Germline loops: CDR1 LGHNA, CDR2 YNFKEQ. CDR3 nucleotides: TGTGCCAGCAGCCGATCCCCTTTAAGCACAGATACGCAGTATTTT. This translates into CASSRSPLSTDTQYF.

This chain joins TRBV20-1 and TRBJ2-3; 13 bases match TRBD2. The CDR3 has 15 amino acids. J lost 6 bases, V lost 3 bases, and 6 bases had no gene match. Germline CDR1 and CDR2: DFQATT and SNEGSKA (reference sequence). The chain's CDR3 is CSASGLAGDSDTQYF. The CDR3 DNA is TGCAGTGCTAGCGGACTAGCGGGGGACTCGGATACGCAGTATTTT.

This clonotype was seen many times. The V gene is TRBV12-3 or TRBV12-4, the J gene TRBJ1-1; D gene unclear. V was shortened by 7 bases and J by 1 base, with 13 bases between the two germline ends. The CDR3 loop spans 14 amino acids. The CDR3 loop is CASTIPRGNTEAFF. The CDR3 region has the DNA TGTGCCAGCACCATTCCTCGCGGGAACACTGAAGCTTTCTTT.

This clonotype was observed a handful of times. This chain uses TRBV4-3 with TRBJ1-3, with no clear D. V lost 2 bases and J 4 bases, leaving 12 bases between the germline ends. The germline gives CDR1 LGHNA, CDR2 YSLEER. There are 15 residues in the CDR3. Here the CDR3 reads CASSQSDMPGNTIYF. The CDR3 coding sequence is TGCGCCAGCAGCCAAAGCGACATGCCGGGAAACACCATATATTTT.